This TCR beta chain is from a study of control samples from healthy donors and cancer patients. Trimming cost V 6 bases and J 0 bases; bases outside gene matches: 8. CDR1 WNHNN and CDR2 SYGVQD come from the germline V gene (reference sequence). The CDR3 is made up of 16 amino acids. This clone came up once. This table comes from immunoSEQ multiplex PCR, and its TCRdb copy is limited to in-frame clones, with some not included. In the table there are over 150,000 clones, approximately 90% of which are singletons. The V call is TRBV10-1, the J call TRBJ1-1; 9 nucleotides line up with TRBD1. Sequencing was done on a sample of blood. The clonotype was recovered from a young man in good health. CDR3 DNA sequence: TGCGCCAGCAGCGCGGACAGGGGCACTATGAACACTGAAGCTTTCTTT. It is translated as CASSADRGTMNTEAFF.